This entry features one T cell receptor (beta chain) sequence. The V segment lost 8 bases and the J segment 4 bases; nucleotides outside the gene matches: 13. This CDR3 has 15 amino acids. Germline CDR1 reads MNHEY; CDR2 reads SVGAGI. This specimen comes from a study of blood T cell repertoires in COVID-19. About the research overall: Sites across the United States, Italy and Spain contributed samples from acute and convalescent COVID-19. From T cells, B-cell-depleted T cells, or PBMCs came the material, which was cDNA or gDNA.

The authors' processing: Estimation of nucleated cell counts relied on the amplification of reference gene primers. The repertoire was sequenced with immunoSEQ multiplex PCR; TCRdb's copy has only in-frame clones and lacks some. That table furnishes V, J and clone size, whereas the DNA furnished D and trimming. This sample carries approximately 88,000 clones, about nine tenths of them seen once, and the ten largest clones take roughly 15%. The chain uses TRBV6-5 and TRBJ1-2; 7 nucleotides agree with TRBD1. The sample consisted of peripheral blood. This receptor was taken from a male donor with acute or convalescent COVID-19. CDR3 DNA sequence: TGTGCCAGCCTACACCCTCCGACAGGGATCTATGGCTACACCTTC. Translating gives CASLHPPTGIYGYTF.